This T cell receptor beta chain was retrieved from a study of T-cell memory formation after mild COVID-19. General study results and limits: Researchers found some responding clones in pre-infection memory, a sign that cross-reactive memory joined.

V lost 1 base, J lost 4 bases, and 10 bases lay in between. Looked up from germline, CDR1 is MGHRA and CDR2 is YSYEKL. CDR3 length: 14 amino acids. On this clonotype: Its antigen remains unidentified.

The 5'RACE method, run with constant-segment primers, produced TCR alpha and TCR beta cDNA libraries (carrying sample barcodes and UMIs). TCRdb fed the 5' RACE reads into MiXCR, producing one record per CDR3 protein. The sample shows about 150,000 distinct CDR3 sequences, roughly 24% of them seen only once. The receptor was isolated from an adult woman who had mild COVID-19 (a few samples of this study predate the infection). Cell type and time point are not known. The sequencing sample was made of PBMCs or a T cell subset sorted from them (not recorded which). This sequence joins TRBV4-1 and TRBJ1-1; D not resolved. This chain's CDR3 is CASSQGVLSTEAFF. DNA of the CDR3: TGCGCCAGCAGCCAAGGGGTTCTGAGCACTGAAGCTTTCTTT.